This T cell receptor (beta chain) was recovered during a study of T cell responses to AZD1222 COVID-19 vaccine. Overall study findings and caveats: Females outnumbered males among donors, who were mostly white British; clonal diversity was possibly underestimated. It was only after the peak T cell response that any repertoires were sampled.

As for this clone: Its antigen is as yet unknown.

Produced via immunoSEQ multiplex PCR; TCRdb's table is partial and in-frame only. The data contain around 45,000 clones, around 91% of them seen just once; the ten biggest clones take up over 30%. It was second doses at about 4 or about 12 weeks that were pooled. J gave up 6 bases and V 4 bases, and 0 bases lay outside the gene matches. This CDR3 region has 13 residues. Looked up from germline, CDR1 is LNHDA and CDR2 is SQIVND (reference sequence). This specimen consisted of peripheral blood, obtained 28 days after the second AZD1222 dose. The sequence was obtained from an adult who received the AZD1222 COVID-19 vaccine. The chain employs TRBV19 and TRBJ1-5, with 10 bases that match TRBD1. The CDR3 sequence: CASSRDRGQPQHF. The CDR3 DNA follows: TGTGCCAGTAGTAGGGACAGGGGTCAGCCCCAGCATTTT. Full variable domain (rest looked up from reference TRBV19 and TRBJ1-5): DGGITQSPKYLFRKEGQNVTLSCEQNLNHDAMYWYRQDPGQGLRLIYYSQIVNDFQKGDIAEGYSVSREKKESFPLTVTSAQKNPTAFYLCASSRDRGQPQHFGDGTRLSIL.